This T cell receptor beta chain stems from a study of T-cell reconstitution after alpha-beta-depleted transplantation in children. Molecular barcoding with unique molecular identifiers was used for the TCRbeta library. A single record per CDR3 protein comes from TCRdb applying MiXCR to the PCR reads. The profile covers 200,000 or so distinct CDR3 sequences, with roughly 6% appearing a single time and approximately 4.1% taken by the ten largest. As for this clonotype: Its antigen is unknown.

Study results and limitations: T-cell numbers and diversity one year post-transplant derived largely from freshly generated T cells.

CDR1 is SGHTA, CDR2 FQGNSA, per germline. V was pared by 3 bases and J by 7 bases, with 16 bases between. The CDR3 covers 16 residues. The sequence was obtained from a girl under two years old with combined immunodeficiency, due to receive a stem cell transplant. The sample was PBMCs, taken before TCRalphabeta/CD19-depleted stem cell transplant. V usage is TRBV7-2 and J usage is TRBJ1-6, with unresolved D. The CDR3 is CASSFEWTPGNSPLHF. DNA of the CDR3: TGTGCCAGCAGCTTTGAGTGGACTCCAGGCAATTCACCCCTCCACTTT.